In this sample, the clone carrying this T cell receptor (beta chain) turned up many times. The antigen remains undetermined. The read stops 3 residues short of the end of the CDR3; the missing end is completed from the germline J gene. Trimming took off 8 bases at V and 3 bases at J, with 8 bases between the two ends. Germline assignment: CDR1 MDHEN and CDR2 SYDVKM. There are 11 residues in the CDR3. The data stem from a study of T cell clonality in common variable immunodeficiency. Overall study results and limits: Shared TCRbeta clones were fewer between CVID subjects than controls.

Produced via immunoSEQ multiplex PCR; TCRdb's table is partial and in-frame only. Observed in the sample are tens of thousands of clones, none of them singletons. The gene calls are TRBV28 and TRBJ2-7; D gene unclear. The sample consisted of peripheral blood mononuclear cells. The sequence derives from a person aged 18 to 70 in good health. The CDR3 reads CASLSLYEQYF. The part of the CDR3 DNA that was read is TGTGCCAGCCTAAGCCTCTACGAG.